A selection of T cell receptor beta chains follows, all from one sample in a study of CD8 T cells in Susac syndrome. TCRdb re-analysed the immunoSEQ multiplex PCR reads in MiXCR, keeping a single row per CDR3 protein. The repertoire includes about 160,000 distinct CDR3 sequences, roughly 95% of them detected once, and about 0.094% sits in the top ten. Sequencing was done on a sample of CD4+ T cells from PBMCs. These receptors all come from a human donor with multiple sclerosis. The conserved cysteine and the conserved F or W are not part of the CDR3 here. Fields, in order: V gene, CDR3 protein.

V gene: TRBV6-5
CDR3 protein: ASTSDLQETQY

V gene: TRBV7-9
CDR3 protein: ASSPQGSGNTEAF

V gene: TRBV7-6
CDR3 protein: ASSPGTSGQETQY

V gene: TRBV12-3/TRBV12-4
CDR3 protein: ASRLTGPYGYT

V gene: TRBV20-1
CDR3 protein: SARFRGRTDTQY

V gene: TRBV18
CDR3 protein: ASSPMATNTEAF

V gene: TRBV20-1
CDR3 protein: SARSPMGAGRASDTQY

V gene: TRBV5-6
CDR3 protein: ASSPQQGGLETEAF

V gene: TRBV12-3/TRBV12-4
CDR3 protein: ASSISVLYGYT

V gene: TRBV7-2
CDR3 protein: ASSPALGANVLT

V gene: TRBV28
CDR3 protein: ASSLVQYEQY

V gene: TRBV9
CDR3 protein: ASSDRTMIGSDTQY

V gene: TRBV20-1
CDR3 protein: SARDRLNYGYT

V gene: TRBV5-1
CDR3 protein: ASSLGGLKNIQY

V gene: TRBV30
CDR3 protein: ASGTGSYGGANVLT

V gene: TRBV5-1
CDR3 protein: ASSQAPGQQRAQY

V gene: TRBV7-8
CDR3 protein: ASAFGGAGYGYT

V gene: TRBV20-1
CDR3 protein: SAPERGNSGANVLT

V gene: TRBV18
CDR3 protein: ASSPAAAYGTEAF

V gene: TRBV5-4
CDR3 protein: ASSSPTLEPLRQF

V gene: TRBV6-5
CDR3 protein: ASSYLRRDRDNEQF

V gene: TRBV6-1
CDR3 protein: AAHGDNTGELF

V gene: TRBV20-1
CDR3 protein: SAREASGSIDEQF

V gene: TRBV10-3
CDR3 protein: AIRSAGDEETQY

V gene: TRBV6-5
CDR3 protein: ASRGGNTIY

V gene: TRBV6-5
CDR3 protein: ASSLRELAYNEQF

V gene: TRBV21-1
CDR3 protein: ASYERLQETQY

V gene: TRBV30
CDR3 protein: AWSGQSLNSPLH

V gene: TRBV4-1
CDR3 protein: ASSLPGGGNTDTQY

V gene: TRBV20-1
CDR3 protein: SIPTRTDTQY

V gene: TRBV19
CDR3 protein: ASSIASNQPQH

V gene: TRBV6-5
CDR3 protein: ASSYGRGPSTDTQY

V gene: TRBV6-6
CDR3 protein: ASNTPGQDEQY

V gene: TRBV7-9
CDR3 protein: ASSLPQVHPLH

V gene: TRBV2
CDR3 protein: ASSERVAGTGELF

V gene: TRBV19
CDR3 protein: ATRDRPSTGELF

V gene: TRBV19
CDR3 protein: ASKGTATNEKLF

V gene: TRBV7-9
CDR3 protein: ASGEGRQDQGYT

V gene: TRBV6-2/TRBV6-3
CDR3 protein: ASRLTSGEYNEQF

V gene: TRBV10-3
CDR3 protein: ATSNSGHSYNEQF

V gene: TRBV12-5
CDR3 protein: ASGFLLTLTGVGSTDTQY

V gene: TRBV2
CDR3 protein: ASRVDREGNQPQH

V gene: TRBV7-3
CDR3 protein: ASSQGTSNEQF

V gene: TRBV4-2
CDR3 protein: ASSQDSSGGWQETQY